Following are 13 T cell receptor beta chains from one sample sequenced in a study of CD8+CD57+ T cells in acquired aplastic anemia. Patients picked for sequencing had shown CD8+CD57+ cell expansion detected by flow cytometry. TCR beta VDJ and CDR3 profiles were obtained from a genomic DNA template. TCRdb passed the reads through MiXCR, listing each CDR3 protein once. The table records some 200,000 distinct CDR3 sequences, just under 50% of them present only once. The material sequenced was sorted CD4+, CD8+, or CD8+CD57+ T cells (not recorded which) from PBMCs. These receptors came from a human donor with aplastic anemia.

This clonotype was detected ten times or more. CDR3 residues: CASSPLQGWTEAFF. The CDR3 bases are TGTGCCAGCAGCCCTTTACAGGGATGGACTGAAGCTTTCTTT. This chain connects TRBV7-9 to TRBJ1-1; possibly TRBD1 for D (6 bases). Germline lookup yields CDR1 SEHNR and CDR2 FQNEAQ (reference sequence). The CDR3 extends over 14 amino acids. V dropped 5 bases and J dropped 5 bases, with 15 bases sitting between them.

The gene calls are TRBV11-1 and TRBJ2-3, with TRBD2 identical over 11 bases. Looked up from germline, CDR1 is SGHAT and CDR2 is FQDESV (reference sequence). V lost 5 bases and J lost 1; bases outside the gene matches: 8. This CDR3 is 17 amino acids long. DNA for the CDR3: TGTGCCAGCAGCCGAGGGACTAGCGGAGGGGGCACAGATACGCAGTATTTT. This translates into CASSRGTSGGGTDTQYF.

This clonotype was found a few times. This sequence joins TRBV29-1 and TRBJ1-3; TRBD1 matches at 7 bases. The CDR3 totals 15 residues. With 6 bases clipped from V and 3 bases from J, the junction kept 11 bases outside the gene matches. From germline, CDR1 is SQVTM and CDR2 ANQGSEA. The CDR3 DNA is TGCAGCGTGGGGCTTGACAGGGAAGGTGGAAACACCATATATTTT. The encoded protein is CSVGLDREGGNTIYF.

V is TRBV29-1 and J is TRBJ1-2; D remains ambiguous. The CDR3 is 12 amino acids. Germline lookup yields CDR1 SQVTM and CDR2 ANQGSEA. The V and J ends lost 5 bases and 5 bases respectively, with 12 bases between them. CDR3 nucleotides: TGCAGCGTTCGACTAGCCGGATATGGCTACACCTTC. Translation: CSVRLAGYGYTF.

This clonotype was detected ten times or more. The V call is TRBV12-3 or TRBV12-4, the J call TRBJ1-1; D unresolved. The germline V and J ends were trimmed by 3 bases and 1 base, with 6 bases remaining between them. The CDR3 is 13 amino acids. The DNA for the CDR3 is TGTGCCAGCAGTTTTAGGGCGAACACTGAAGCTTTCTTT. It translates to CASSFRANTEAFF.

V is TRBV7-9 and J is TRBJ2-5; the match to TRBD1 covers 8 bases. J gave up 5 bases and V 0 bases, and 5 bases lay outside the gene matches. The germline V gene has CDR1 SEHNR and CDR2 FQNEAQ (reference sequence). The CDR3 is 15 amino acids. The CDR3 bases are TGTGCCAGCAGCTTAGCCAGGGGGCTGTCGGAGACCCAGTACTTC. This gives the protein CASSLARGLSETQYF.

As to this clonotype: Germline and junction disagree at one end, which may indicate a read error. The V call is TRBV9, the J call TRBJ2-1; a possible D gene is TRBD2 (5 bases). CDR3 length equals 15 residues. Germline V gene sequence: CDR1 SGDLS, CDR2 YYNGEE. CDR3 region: CASSVTGGSYNGQFF. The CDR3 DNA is TGTGCCAGCAGCGTAACTGGAGGTTCCTACAATGGGCAGTTCTTC.

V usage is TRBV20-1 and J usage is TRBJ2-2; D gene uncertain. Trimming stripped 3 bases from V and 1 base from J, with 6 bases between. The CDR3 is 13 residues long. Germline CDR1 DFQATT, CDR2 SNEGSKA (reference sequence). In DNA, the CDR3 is TGCAGTGCTAGCAAAGGGAACACCGGGGAGCTGTTTTTT. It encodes CSASKGNTGELFF.

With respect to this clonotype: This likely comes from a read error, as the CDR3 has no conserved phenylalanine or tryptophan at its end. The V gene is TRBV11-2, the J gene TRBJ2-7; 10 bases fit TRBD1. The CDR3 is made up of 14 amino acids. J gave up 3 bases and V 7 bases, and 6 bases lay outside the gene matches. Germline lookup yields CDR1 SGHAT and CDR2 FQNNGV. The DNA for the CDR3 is TGTGCCAGCAATCCCGGACAGGGGGACTACGAGCAGTACCTC. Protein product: CASNPGQGDYEQYL.

CDR3 nucleotides: TGTGCCAGCAAGCGAGGGACAGCGGATTCACCCCTCCACTTT. This codes for CASKRGTADSPLHF. V usage is TRBV6-2 or TRBV6-3 and J usage is TRBJ1-6; 7 bases map to TRBD1. With V trimmed by 7 bases and J by 8 bases, 8 bases remained unmatched. Per the germline V gene, CDR1 is MNHEY and CDR2 is SVGEGT. The CDR3 runs 14 residues.

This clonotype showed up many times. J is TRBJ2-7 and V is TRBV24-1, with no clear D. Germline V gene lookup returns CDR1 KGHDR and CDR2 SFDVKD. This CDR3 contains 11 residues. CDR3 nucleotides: TGTGCACCTCCGTGCTCCTACGAGCAGTACTTC. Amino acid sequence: CAPPCSYEQYF.

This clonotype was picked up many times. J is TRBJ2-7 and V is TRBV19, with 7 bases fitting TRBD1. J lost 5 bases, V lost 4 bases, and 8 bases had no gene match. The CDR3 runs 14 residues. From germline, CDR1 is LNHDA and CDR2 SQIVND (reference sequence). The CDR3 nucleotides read TGTGCCAGTAGTAAAGGCCAGGGGGTAAACGAGCAGTACTTC. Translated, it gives CASSKGQGVNEQYF.

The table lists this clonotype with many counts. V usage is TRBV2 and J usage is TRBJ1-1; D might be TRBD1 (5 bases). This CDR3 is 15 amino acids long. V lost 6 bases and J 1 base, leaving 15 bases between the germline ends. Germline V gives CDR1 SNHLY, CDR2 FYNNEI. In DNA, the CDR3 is TGTGCCAGCAGGCCCCTCGGGGGGGGGAACACTGAAGCTTTCTTT. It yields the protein CASRPLGGGNTEAFF.